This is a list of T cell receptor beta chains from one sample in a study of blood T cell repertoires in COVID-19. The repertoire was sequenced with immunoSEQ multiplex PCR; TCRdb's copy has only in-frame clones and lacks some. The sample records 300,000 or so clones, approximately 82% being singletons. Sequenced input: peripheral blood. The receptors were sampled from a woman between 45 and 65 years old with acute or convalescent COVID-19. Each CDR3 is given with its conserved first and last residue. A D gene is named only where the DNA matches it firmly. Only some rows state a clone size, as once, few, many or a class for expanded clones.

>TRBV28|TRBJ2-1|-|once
TGTGCCAGCAGTTTTGTTCTACGGAATGAGCAGTTCTTC
CASSFVLRNEQFF
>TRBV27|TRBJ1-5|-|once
TGTGCCAGCAGCATCGCCGGACACGGCAATCAGCCCCAGCATTTT
CASSIAGHGNQPQHF
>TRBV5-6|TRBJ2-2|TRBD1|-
TGTGCCAGCAGCTTTGACAGGGGCACCGGGGAGCTGTTTTTT
CASSFDRGTGELFF
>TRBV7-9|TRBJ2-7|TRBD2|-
TGTGCCAGCAGCTCCCCCTTTTTGGCGGGAGCCGGCGAGCAGTACTTC
CASSSPFLAGAGEQYF
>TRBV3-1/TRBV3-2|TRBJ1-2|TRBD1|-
TGTGCCAGCAGCCACCTAGCCCGGGGACAGGACACTAACTATGGCTACACCTTC
CASSHLARGQDTNYGYTF
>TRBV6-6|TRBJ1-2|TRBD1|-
TGTGCCAGCAGACTACAGGGGGGCTATGGCTACACCTTC
CASRLQGGYGYTF
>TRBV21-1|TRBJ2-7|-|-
TGTGCCAGCACCCCTAGGACTTTCCTCTCAACCTACGAGCAGTACTTC
CASTPRTFLSTYEQYF
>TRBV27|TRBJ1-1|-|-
TGTGCCAGCGGCCGGGAAGGGAGTACCTTT
CASGREGSTF
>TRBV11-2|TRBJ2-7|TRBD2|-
TGTGCCAGCAGCTCACCCGGACTAGCTGGTGAGCAGTACTTC
CASSSPGLAGEQYF
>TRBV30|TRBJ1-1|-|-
TGTGCCTGGACTAAACCGAACACTGAAGCTTTCTTT
CAWTKPNTEAFF
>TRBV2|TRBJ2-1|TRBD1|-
TGTGCCAGCATTACCGGGACAGGGAGTTTCGAGTTGCAGTTCTTC
CASITGTGSFELQFF
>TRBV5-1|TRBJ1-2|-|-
TGCGCCAGCAGCGGGATCGGGACACAGCGTGGCTACACCTTC
CASSGIGTQRGYTF
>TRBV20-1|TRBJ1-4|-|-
TGCAGTGCTAGTCTCCAGAGGATCGAAAAACTGTTTTTT
CSASLQRIEKLFF
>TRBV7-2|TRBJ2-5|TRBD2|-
TGTGCCAGCAGCCGTGGGGGACTAGCGGGAGAGACCCAGTACTTC
CASSRGGLAGETQYF
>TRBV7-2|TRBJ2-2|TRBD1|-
TGTGCCAGCAGCAAACGACAGGGTGGCACCGGGGAGCTGTTTTTT
CASSKRQGGTGELFF
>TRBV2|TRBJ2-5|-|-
TGTGCCAGCAGTTCACCCGCGGCCAGGGCGACCCAGTACTTC
CASSSPAARATQYF
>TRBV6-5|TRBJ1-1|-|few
TGTGCCAGCACACCGAGCGGAAGGGGACTGGAAGCTTTCTTT
CASTPSGRGLEAFF
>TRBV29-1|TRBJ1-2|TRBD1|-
TGCAGCGCGAGACAGGGGGGCTATGGCTACACCTTC
CSARQGGYGYTF
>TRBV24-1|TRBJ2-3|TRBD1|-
TGTGCCACCAGTGATTCGACAGGGGCGGGAGATACGCAGTATTTT
CATSDSTGAGDTQYF
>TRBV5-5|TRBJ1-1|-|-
TGTGCCAGCAGCCCCCGTCAGGGGAATGTGAACACTGAAGCTTTCTTT
CASSPRQGNVNTEAFF
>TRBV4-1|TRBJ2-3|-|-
TGCGCCAGCAGCCAAGAGGAGACCAACTCAGGCACAGATACGCAGTATTTT
CASSQEETNSGTDTQYF
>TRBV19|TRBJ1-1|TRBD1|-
TGTGCCAGTAGGTTTCTGGACAGGGAAGCTTTCTTT
CASRFLDREAFF
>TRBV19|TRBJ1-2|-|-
TGTGCCAGTAGTGAATTAGGACAAAATGGCTACACCTTC
CASSELGQNGYTF
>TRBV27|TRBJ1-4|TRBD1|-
TGTGCCAGCAGTTTGGGACAGCCGATAGCAACTAATGAAAAACTGTTTTTT
CASSLGQPIATNEKLFF
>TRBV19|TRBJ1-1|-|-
TGTGCCAGTAGACAGCTCTACATGAACACTGAAGCTTTCTTT
CASRQLYMNTEAFF
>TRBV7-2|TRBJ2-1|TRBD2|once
TGTGCCAGCAGCCGGACTAGTGCGAACAATGAGCAGTTCTTC
CASSRTSANNEQFF
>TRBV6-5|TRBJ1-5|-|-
TGTGCCAGCAGTCCCCAAGGGGAAAATCAGCCCCAGCATTTT
CASSPQGENQPQHF
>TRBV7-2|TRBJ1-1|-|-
TGTGCCAGCAGCCTCGGACAGACTCCAATGAACACTGAAGCTTTCTTT
CASSLGQTPMNTEAFF
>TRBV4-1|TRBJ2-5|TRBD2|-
TGCGCCAGCAGCCAAGCTCAGGGCGGGGGGGCCGCGATTTCGGAGACCCAGTACTTC
CASSQAQGGGAAISETQYF
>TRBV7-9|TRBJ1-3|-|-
TGTGCCAGCAGCTCTTCGTGGACAGACTCTGGAAACACCATATATTTT
CASSSSWTDSGNTIYF
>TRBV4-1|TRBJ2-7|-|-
TGCGCCAGCAGCCAAGACACCTACGAGCAGTACTTC
CASSQDTYEQYF
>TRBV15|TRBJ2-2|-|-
TGTGCCACCAGCCCACGGGGGTTTGGCGGGGAGCTGTTTTTT
CATSPRGFGGELFF
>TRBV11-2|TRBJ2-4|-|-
TGTGCCAGCAGCTTCCGGGGTTGGGACATTCAGTACTTC
CASSFRGWDIQYF
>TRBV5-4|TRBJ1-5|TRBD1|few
TGTGCCAGCAGCCGGGACAGGGAGAAGCCCCAGCATTTT
CASSRDREKPQHF
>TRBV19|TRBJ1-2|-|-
TGTGCCAGTACCGAGGGGGGCCTTGGGAGGGGCGCCTTTGGCTACACCTTC
CASTEGGLGRGAFGYTF
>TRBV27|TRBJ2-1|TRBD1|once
TGTGCCAGCAGTCCATCCGGGACAGGGGCGCAGAGCTCCTACAATGAGCAGTTCTTC
CASSPSGTGAQSSYNEQFF
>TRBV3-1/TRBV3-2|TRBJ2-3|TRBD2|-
TGTGCCAGCAGCCAAAGTACTAGCGGGGTAAATACGCAGTATTTT
CASSQSTSGVNTQYF
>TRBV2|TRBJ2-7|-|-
TGTGCCAGCAGTGAAAGGGGTAGTGGACATGACTACGAGCAGTACTTC
CASSERGSGHDYEQYF
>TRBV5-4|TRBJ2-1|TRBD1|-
TGTGCCAGCAGCGGGACAGGGCCCCTCAATGAGCAGTTCTTC
CASSGTGPLNEQFF
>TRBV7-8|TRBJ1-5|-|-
TGTGCCAGCACCCACGGCGGGGGAAACAATCAGCCCCAGCATTTT
CASTHGGGNNQPQHF
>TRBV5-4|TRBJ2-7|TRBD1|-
TGTGCCAGCAGCCCGGGACAGGTCTACGAGCAGTACTTC
CASSPGQVYEQYF
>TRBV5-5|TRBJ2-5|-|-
TGTGCCAGCAGCCCGGGACTGGTGGTTGAAGAGACCCAGTACTTC
CASSPGLVVEETQYF
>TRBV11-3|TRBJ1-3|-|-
TGTGCCAGCAGTCGCAGGGGTGGAAACACCATATATTTT
CASSRRGGNTIYF
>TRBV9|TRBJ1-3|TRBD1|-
TGTGCCAGCAGCTCCAGACAGGGGTGGGACACCATATATTTT
CASSSRQGWDTIYF
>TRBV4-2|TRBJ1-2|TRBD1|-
TGTGCCAGCAGCCAGCAGGACAGGGGTGGCTACACCTTC
CASSQQDRGGYTF
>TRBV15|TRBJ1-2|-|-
TGTGCCACCAGCAGGGACGGACAACAAGCTAACTATGGCTACACCTTC
CATSRDGQQANYGYTF
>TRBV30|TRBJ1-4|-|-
TGTGCCTGGAATCCAGGGGATAATGAAAAACTGTTTTTT
CAWNPGDNEKLFF
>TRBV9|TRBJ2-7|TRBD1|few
TGTGCCAGCAGCGTAGCAGGGGGAGACTACGAGCAGTACTTC
CASSVAGGDYEQYF
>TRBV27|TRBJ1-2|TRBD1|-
TGTGCCAGCAGCGGGACAGCTCATAACTATGGCTACACCTTC
CASSGTAHNYGYTF
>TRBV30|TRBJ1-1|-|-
TGTGCCTGGAGTTTGGGCCCCGCTTTGTACACTGAAGCTTTCTTT
CAWSLGPALYTEAFF
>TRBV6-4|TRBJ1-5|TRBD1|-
TGTGCCAGCAGTGACGGGAGAGGGGGCCATAGCAATCAGCCCCAGCATTTT
CASSDGRGGHSNQPQHF
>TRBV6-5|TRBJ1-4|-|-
TGTGCCAGCAGTTACTCGAAGGCAGGAGGTGAAAAACTGTTTTTT
CASSYSKAGGEKLFF
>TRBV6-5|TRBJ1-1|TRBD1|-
TGTGCCAGCAGACATCGGACAGGCGGGAAAACTGAAGCTTTCTTT
CASRHRTGGKTEAFF
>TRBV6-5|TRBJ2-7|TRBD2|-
TGTGCCAGCAGTCCCCCACTAGCGGGGGTACGTGAGCAGTACTTC
CASSPPLAGVREQYF
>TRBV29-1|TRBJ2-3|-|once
TGCAGCGGACTGACGGGAGCGATAGATACGCAGTATTTT
CSGLTGAIDTQYF
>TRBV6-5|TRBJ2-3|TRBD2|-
TGTGCCACTTTGACTAGCGCCACAGATACGCAGTATTTT
CATLTSATDTQYF
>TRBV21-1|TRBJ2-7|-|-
TGTGCCAGCAGCGGACGACAGAAAACCTACGAGCAGTACTTC
CASSGRQKTYEQYF
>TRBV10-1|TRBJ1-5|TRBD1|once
TGCGCCAGCCCGGGACAGGGGAACCGATATAGCAATCAGCCCCAGCATTTT
CASPGQGNRYSNQPQHF
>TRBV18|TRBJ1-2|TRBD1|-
TGTGCCAGCTCACCAGAGGCAGGGGGCGCGTCGATGGGCGGCTACACCTTC
CASSPEAGGASMGGYTF
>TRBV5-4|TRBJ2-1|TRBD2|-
TGTGCCAGCAGCCCGACTAGCGGGACCTACAATGAGCAGTTCTTC
CASSPTSGTYNEQFF